The 10 T cell receptor beta chains below come from one sample, sequenced in a study of blood T cells in healthy people across ages (dated by TCRdb to the mid-2010s). Receptor amplification or capture employed 5' RACE. TCRdb records Illumina HiSeq 2500 as the sequencer. A second roughly 7 to 12 cycle PCR used a sample-barcoded 5' primer and a J-beta primer mix. Through fastp at Q25 and MiXCR, TCRdb rebuilt clones from the public reads, retaining in-frame beta chains. A single entry per CDR3 protein holds the most common genes and DNA from its merged rows. This sample gives about 780,000 distinct CDR3 sequences in total; less than 60% of them show up just once. 15% to 20% of the sample is taken by the ten largest. The sequenced material came from blood. Source of these receptors: a man older than 75 in good health.

As concerns this clonotype: A much larger clone is a single base away; this may be a read error. This rearrangement joins TRBV29-1 to TRBJ2-5, with TRBD1 matching over 12 bases. After removal of 5 bases from V and 11 bases from J, the junction contained 12 bases not matched to a gene. The CDR3 loop spans 14 amino acids. From germline, CDR1 is SQVTM and CDR2 ANQGSEA. The CDR3 protein is CSVMGQGANNEQYF. The CDR3 DNA sequence: TGCAGCGTTATGGGACAGGGGGCCAACAATGAGCAGTACTTC.

The chain recombines TRBV14 with TRBJ2-5; TRBD2 aligns across 10 bases. Trimming took 1 base from V and 11 from J; bases not matched to a gene: 13. From germline, CDR1 is SGHDN and CDR2 FVKESK. This CDR3 spans 16 amino acids. CDR3 sequence (DNA): TGTGCCAGCAGCCAAGGGGGACTAGCGTACCACAATGAGCAGTACTTC. Its protein product is CASSQGGLAYHNEQYF.

The chain employs TRBV7-2 and TRBJ2-5, with D tentatively TRBD1 or TRBD2 (5 bases each). CDR1 is SGHTA and CDR2 is FQGNSA in the germline V gene. This CDR3 is built from 14 residues. Deletions cut 5 bases from V and 4 bases from J, with 14 bases between. DNA of the CDR3: TGTGCCAGCAGCCAAGAACGGGGCCTAGAGACCCAGTACTTC. Translated: CASSQERGLETQYF.

As concerns this clonotype: A junction boundary mismatches the germline segment, possibly from a read error. The chain carries TRBV10-1 and TRBJ2-3; 9 nucleotides agree with TRBD1. This CDR3 region has 14 residues. The germline gives CDR1 WNHNN, CDR2 SYGVQD (reference sequence). The DNA of the CDR3 is TGCGCCAGCAGTTCGGGACAGGGCGCAGATGCGCAGTATTTT. Translated, it gives CASSSGQGADAQYF.

This clonotype was recorded once. The chain combines TRBV7-8 with TRBJ2-5; unclear D gene. Trimming took off 5 bases at V and 3 bases at J, with 19 bases between the two ends. The CDR3 runs 16 residues. CDR1 and CDR2 from the germline V gene are SGHVS and FQNEAQ. The DNA of the CDR3 is TGTGCCAGCAGCCTAAGGATGGCAGTTATTGAAGAGACCCAGTACTTC. Amino acids: CASSLRMAVIEETQYF.

In its sample, this clonotype was seen a few times. A read error may produce the germline difference seen at one junction end. The chain recombines TRBV7-3 with TRBJ2-1, with 9 bases aligning to TRBD2. Per germline, CDR1 SGHTA and CDR2 FQGTGA. This CDR3 is built from 16 residues. The CDR3 nucleotides read TGTGCCAACAGCTTCAGTAGCGGGAGTGCCTACAATGAGCAGTTCTTC. This translates into CANSFSSGSAYNEQFF.

The chain is built from TRBV24-1 and TRBJ2-1, with 13 bases that match TRBD2. Trimming removed 4 bases from V and 5 bases from J; junction bases left unmatched: 7. From germline, CDR1 is KGHDR and CDR2 SFDVKD. The CDR3 sequence is 17 residues long. CDR3 region: CATSDSGLAGVHNEQFF. CDR3 coding DNA: TGTGCCACCAGTGACTCTGGACTAGCGGGAGTCCACAATGAGCAGTTCTTC.

In nucleotides, the CDR3 is TGCGCCAGCAGCCGCGACAGGGGTAGACCCTACGAGCAGTACTTC. It is translated as CASSRDRGRPYEQYF. J is TRBJ2-7 and V is TRBV4-3; TRBD1 aligns across 8 bases. V was clipped by 4 bases and J by 2 bases; unmatched bases: 7. In germline, CDR1 is LGHNA, CDR2 YSLEER. CDR3 length equals 15 residues.

This clonotype was recorded a few times. This chain links TRBV15 with TRBJ2-7; D assignment may be TRBD1 or TRBD2 (6 bases each). V was clipped by 5 bases and J by 0 bases, with 14 bases between them. This CDR3 has 15 residues. Germline CDR1 and CDR2: LNHNV and YYDKDF (reference sequence). The CDR3 spells CATSGGGTSSYEQYF. The CDR3 DNA reads TGTGCCACCAGCGGGGGCGGGACCAGCTCCTACGAGCAGTACTTC.

This clonotype was picked up a small number of times. The V gene is TRBV6-5, the J gene TRBJ2-7; D uncertain. Germline CDR1 reads MNHEY; CDR2 reads SVGAGI. The CDR3 loop spans 16 amino acids. Trimming took 0 bases from V and 6 from J, leaving 18 bases between them. CDR3 DNA sequence: TGTGCCAGCAGTTACTCGCCCCAACGATTGGGTTCCGAGCAGTACTTC. It specifies CASSYSPQRLGSEQYF.